This T cell receptor (beta chain) was sequenced in a study of control samples from healthy donors and cancer patients. Sequenced by immunoSEQ multiplex PCR; TCRdb stores in-frame clones only, minus some. The sample lists under 55,000 clones, roughly 80% occurring once. Looked up from germline, CDR1 is SGHTA and CDR2 is FQGNSA. V was clipped by 2 bases and J by 5 bases, with 5 bases between them. The CDR3 covers 12 residues. V usage is TRBV7-2 and J usage is TRBJ2-3, with D unclear. Sequenced: blood. The clonotype was recovered from a man between 70 and 80 years old in good health. CDR3 sequence (DNA): TGTGCCAGCAGCTTACTAGAAGATACGCAGTATTTT. The encoded protein is CASSLLEDTQYF.